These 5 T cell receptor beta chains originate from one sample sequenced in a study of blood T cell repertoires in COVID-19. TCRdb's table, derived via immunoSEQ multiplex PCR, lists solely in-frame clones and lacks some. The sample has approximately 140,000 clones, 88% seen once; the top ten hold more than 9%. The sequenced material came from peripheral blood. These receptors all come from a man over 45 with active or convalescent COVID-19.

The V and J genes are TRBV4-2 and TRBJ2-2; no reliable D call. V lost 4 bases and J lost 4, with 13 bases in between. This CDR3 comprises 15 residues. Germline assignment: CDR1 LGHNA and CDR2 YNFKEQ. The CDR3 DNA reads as TGTGCCAGCAGCCCCCACCCCCGAGTCACCGGGGAGCTGTTTTTT. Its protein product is CASSPHPRVTGELFF.

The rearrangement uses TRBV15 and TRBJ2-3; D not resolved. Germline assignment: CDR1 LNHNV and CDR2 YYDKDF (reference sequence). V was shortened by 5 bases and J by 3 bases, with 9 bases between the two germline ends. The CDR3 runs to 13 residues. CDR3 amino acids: CATSSGATDTQYF. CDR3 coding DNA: TGTGCCACCAGCTCCGGAGCGACAGATACGCAGTATTTT.

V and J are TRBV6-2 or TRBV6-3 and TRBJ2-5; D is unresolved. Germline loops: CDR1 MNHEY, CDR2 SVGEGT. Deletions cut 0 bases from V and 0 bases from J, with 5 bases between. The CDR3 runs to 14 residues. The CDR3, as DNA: TGTGCCAGCAGTTACTCCCCGTACCAAGAGACCCAGTACTTC. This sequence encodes CASSYSPYQETQYF.

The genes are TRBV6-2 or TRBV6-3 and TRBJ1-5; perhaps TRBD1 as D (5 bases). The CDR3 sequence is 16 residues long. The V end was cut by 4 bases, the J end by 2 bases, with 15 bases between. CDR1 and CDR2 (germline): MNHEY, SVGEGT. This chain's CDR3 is CASSSDRLNGNQPQHF. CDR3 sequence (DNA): TGTGCCAGCAGTTCCGACAGACTTAATGGCAATCAGCCCCAGCATTTT.

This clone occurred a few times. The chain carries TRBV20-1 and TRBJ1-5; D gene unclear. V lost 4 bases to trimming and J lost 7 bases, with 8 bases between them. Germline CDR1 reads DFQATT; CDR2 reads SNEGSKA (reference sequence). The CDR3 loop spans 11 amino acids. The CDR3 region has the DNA TGCAGTGCTACCGCGGGGCAGCCCCAGCATTTT. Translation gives CSATAGQPQHF.